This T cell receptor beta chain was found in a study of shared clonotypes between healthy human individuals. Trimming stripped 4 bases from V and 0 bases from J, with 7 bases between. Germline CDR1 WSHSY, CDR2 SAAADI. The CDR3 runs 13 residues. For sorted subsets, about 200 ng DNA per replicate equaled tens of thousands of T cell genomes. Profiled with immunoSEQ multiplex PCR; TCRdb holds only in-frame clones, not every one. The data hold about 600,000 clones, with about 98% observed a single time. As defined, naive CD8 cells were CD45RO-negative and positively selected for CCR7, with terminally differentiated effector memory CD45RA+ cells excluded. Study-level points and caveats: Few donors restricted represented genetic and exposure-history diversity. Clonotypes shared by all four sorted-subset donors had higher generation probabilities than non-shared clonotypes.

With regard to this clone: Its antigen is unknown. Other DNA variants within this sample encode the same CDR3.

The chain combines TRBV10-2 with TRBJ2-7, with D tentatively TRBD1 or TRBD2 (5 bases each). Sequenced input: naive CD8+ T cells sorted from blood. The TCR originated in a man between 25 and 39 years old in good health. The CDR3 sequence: CASSAGLSYEQYF. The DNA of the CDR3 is TGCGCCAGCAGTGCGGGGCTCTCCTACGAGCAGTACTTC.